The rows below give T cell receptor beta chains drawn from one sample of a study of cytomegalovirus exposure and HLA in healthy donors. Profiling relied on immunoSEQ multiplex PCR, and the TCRdb table lists in-frame clones only, not all of them. The sample consists of 100,000 to 150,000 clones, just over 70% of them appearing once. Sequenced: PBMCs. Source of these receptors: a woman aged 55-75 years in good health and CMV-seropositive. The CDR3 runs from the conserved cysteine through the conserved F or W. The D gene is left open where the match is weak. Expanded clones get a size class; other rows say once, few or many, or leave the size out.

D gene: -
clone size: once
V gene: TRBV4-1
J gene: TRBJ2-5
CDR3 DNA: TGCGCCAGCAGCCAGGAGAGGACTGGCTCCCAAGAGACCCAGTACTTC
CDR3 protein: CASSQERTGSQETQYF

D gene: -
clone size: -
V gene: TRBV15
J gene: TRBJ1-2
CDR3 DNA: TGTGCCACCAGCAGAGATGGGGGCGGCTATGGCTACACCTTC
CDR3 protein: CATSRDGGGYGYTF

D gene: -
clone size: -
V gene: TRBV7-3
J gene: TRBJ1-1
CDR3 DNA: TGTGCCAGCAGTCAACAGGGAATGGGGAACACTGAAGCTTTCTTT
CDR3 protein: CASSQQGMGNTEAFF

D gene: TRBD1
clone size: -
V gene: TRBV7-2
J gene: TRBJ1-2
CDR3 DNA: TGTGCCAGCAGCGCCCTCCGGGACAGAAATGGCTACACCTTC
CDR3 protein: CASSALRDRNGYTF

D gene: -
clone size: -
V gene: TRBV7-2
J gene: TRBJ1-2
CDR3 DNA: TGTGCCAGCAGCTCATTGGGACTGACGACCTATGGCTACACCTTC
CDR3 protein: CASSSLGLTTYGYTF

D gene: TRBD1
clone size: -
V gene: TRBV29-1
J gene: TRBJ2-1
CDR3 DNA: TGCAGCGTTGACGAGGACAGGGGCCCAAGCTCCTACAATGAGCAGTTCTTC
CDR3 protein: CSVDEDRGPSSYNEQFF

D gene: TRBD1
clone size: -
V gene: TRBV19
J gene: TRBJ2-7
CDR3 DNA: TGTGCCAGTAGCACCGGACAGGGCTACGAGCAGTACTTC
CDR3 protein: CASSTGQGYEQYF

D gene: -
clone size: -
V gene: TRBV29-1
J gene: TRBJ1-1
CDR3 DNA: TGCAGCGTTCCCCAGGGTGGCATGAACACTGAAGCTTTCTTT
CDR3 protein: CSVPQGGMNTEAFF

D gene: -
clone size: -
V gene: TRBV19
J gene: TRBJ1-2
CDR3 DNA: TGTGCCAGTAGTAGCCAGGGGATTAACTATGGCTACACCTTC
CDR3 protein: CASSSQGINYGYTF

D gene: -
clone size: few
V gene: TRBV4-1
J gene: TRBJ1-5
CDR3 DNA: TGCGCCAGCAGCCAAGATAGATTCGGCCTGCGACTAAATCAGCCCCAGCATTTT
CDR3 protein: CASSQDRFGLRLNQPQHF

D gene: -
clone size: -
V gene: TRBV5-8
J gene: TRBJ1-1
CDR3 DNA: TGTGCCAGCAGTCTCCAGGAGAACACTGAAGCTTTCTTT
CDR3 protein: CASSLQENTEAFF

D gene: -
clone size: -
V gene: TRBV9
J gene: TRBJ1-2
CDR3 DNA: TGTGCCAGCAGCGTAGGTACAGACGTCTATGGCTACACCTTC
CDR3 protein: CASSVGTDVYGYTF

D gene: TRBD1
clone size: -
V gene: TRBV29-1
J gene: TRBJ1-2
CDR3 DNA: TGCAGCTCCCCGACAGGGAATACCGATGGCTACACCTTC
CDR3 protein: CSSPTGNTDGYTF

D gene: -
clone size: few
V gene: TRBV10-2
J gene: TRBJ2-1
CDR3 DNA: TGCGCCAGCAGTTCGGGCAATGAGCAGTTCTTC
CDR3 protein: CASSSGNEQFF

D gene: TRBD1
clone size: -
V gene: TRBV19
J gene: TRBJ1-5
CDR3 DNA: TGTGCCAGTAGTATGATCGGACAGGGCGAAAATCAGCCCCAGCATTTT
CDR3 protein: CASSMIGQGENQPQHF

D gene: -
clone size: -
V gene: TRBV12-5
J gene: TRBJ2-1
CDR3 DNA: TGTGCTAGTGGTGGGGGGACTCTTGGTAGAAATGAGCAGTTCTTC
CDR3 protein: CASGGGTLGRNEQFF

D gene: TRBD2
clone size: -
V gene: TRBV7-2
J gene: TRBJ2-7
CDR3 DNA: TGTGCCAGCAGCCGGGCTAGCGGGGGGGCCGCCTACGAGCAGTACTTC
CDR3 protein: CASSRASGGAAYEQYF

D gene: TRBD2
clone size: -
V gene: TRBV13
J gene: TRBJ2-7
CDR3 DNA: TGTGCCAGCAGCTCGACTAGCCGCTCCTACGAGCAGTACTTC
CDR3 protein: CASSSTSRSYEQYF

D gene: -
clone size: -
V gene: TRBV5-1
J gene: TRBJ2-7
CDR3 DNA: TGCGCCAGCAGCTTGAGTAGTACAGGGAGAACCTACGAGCAGTACTTC
CDR3 protein: CASSLSSTGRTYEQYF

D gene: TRBD1
clone size: -
V gene: TRBV19
J gene: TRBJ1-4
CDR3 DNA: TGTGCCAGTAGTGCCCACAGGGGGTTGTATGAAAAACTGTTTTTT
CDR3 protein: CASSAHRGLYEKLFF

D gene: TRBD1
clone size: -
V gene: TRBV2
J gene: TRBJ1-1
CDR3 DNA: TGTGCCAGCAGTGTCCAGGGGGCGTTGAACACTGAAGCTTTCTTT
CDR3 protein: CASSVQGALNTEAFF

D gene: TRBD2
clone size: -
V gene: TRBV6-6
J gene: TRBJ2-7
CDR3 DNA: TGTGCCAGCAGAAAGGAGCGGGGGGGCACCTACGAGCAGTACTTC
CDR3 protein: CASRKERGGTYEQYF

D gene: TRBD1
clone size: once
V gene: TRBV7-9
J gene: TRBJ1-1
CDR3 DNA: TGTGCCAGCAGCTTCACAGGGGACGGGTACACTGAAGCTTTCTTT
CDR3 protein: CASSFTGDGYTEAFF

D gene: -
clone size: -
V gene: TRBV11-1
J gene: TRBJ1-1
CDR3 DNA: TGTGCCAGCAGCTTTCCGGGACATCTGAACACTGAAGCTTTCTTT
CDR3 protein: CASSFPGHLNTEAFF

D gene: TRBD1
clone size: -
V gene: TRBV5-1
J gene: TRBJ2-5
CDR3 DNA: TGCGCCAGCAGCTTGGGGGCAGGGGGCCTAGAGACCCAGTACTTC
CDR3 protein: CASSLGAGGLETQYF

D gene: TRBD1
clone size: -
V gene: TRBV27
J gene: TRBJ1-2
CDR3 DNA: TGTGCCAGCAGTCCATGGGACAGGGATAGCTATGGCTACACCTTC
CDR3 protein: CASSPWDRDSYGYTF

D gene: -
clone size: -
V gene: TRBV10-2
J gene: TRBJ1-3
CDR3 DNA: TGCGCCAGCAGTGACCCGGACAGAAGGAGTGATAACACCATATATTTT
CDR3 protein: CASSDPDRRSDNTIYF

D gene: -
clone size: few
V gene: TRBV27
J gene: TRBJ1-5
CDR3 DNA: TGTGCCAGCAGTTTTTTGGGGCCTCAGAATCAGCCCCAGCATTTT
CDR3 protein: CASSFLGPQNQPQHF